The next 20 T cell receptor beta chains were all read from a single sample in a study of cytomegalovirus exposure and HLA in healthy donors. In the PCR, 60 Vbeta and 13 Jbeta primers were used. Generated by immunoSEQ multiplex PCR, the TCRdb table keeps only in-frame clones and is missing some. The sample consists of 190,000 or so clones, 75% to 85% of them appearing once. Sequenced: PBMCs. These receptors all come from a boy between 10 and 17 years old in good health and CMV-seronegative.

This rearrangement joins TRBV2 to TRBJ2-2; tentatively, D is TRBD2 (6 bases). V was pared by 6 bases and J by 6 bases, with 20 bases between. Germline V CDR1 and CDR2: SNHLY, FYNNEI. CDR3 length equals 16 residues. The CDR3 DNA is TGTGCCAGCAGGGTTAATCCGGGACCGGGGGCCGGGGAGCTGTTTTTT. This encodes CASRVNPGPGAGELFF.

The V and J genes are TRBV6-1 and TRBJ1-1; possibly TRBD1 for D (5 bases). Looked up from germline, CDR1 is MNHNS and CDR2 is SASEGT. This CDR3 comprises 15 residues. Trimming pared 3 bases from V and 0 bases from J, leaving 11 bases between. In DNA, the CDR3 is TGTGCCAGCAGTGATGCGGGGACTGTGAACACTGAAGCTTTCTTT. This codes for CASSDAGTVNTEAFF.

The chain couples TRBV19 to TRBJ1-2; D not certain. The ends were cut back, 4 bases at V and 7 bases at J, with 16 bases in the middle. Germline CDR1 LNHDA, CDR2 SQIVND (reference sequence). CDR3 length equals 14 residues. CDR3 sequence (DNA): TGTGCCAGTAGTACATTACCGGTCCCGGGTGGCTACACCTTC. This sequence encodes CASSTLPVPGGYTF.

As regards this clone: Other DNA sequences in this sample translate to the same CDR3. The chain uses TRBV19 and TRBJ1-5; D is possibly TRBD1 (5 bases). The CDR3 extends over 17 amino acids. Germline V gene lookup returns CDR1 LNHDA and CDR2 SQIVND (reference sequence). V was pared by 5 bases and J by 0 bases, with 17 bases between. The CDR3 nucleotides are TGTGCCAGTAGTGCCCCCGTCGACAGTGTTAGCAATCAGCCCCAGCATTTT. Its translation: CASSAPVDSVSNQPQHF.

This chain joins TRBV20-1 and TRBJ2-7; D not resolved. Looked up from germline, CDR1 is DFQATT and CDR2 is SNEGSKA (reference sequence). The CDR3 consists of 11 residues. The ends were cut back, 1 base at V and 3 bases at J, with 4 bases in the middle. The CDR3 spells CSARVNYEQYF. The CDR3 DNA reads TGCAGTGCTAGAGTCAACTACGAGCAGTACTTC.

The J gene is TRBJ1-1, the V gene TRBV18; a possible D gene is TRBD1 (5 bases). Per germline, CDR1 KGHSH and CDR2 LQKENI. Trimming took off 6 bases at V and 8 bases at J, with 19 bases between the two ends. This CDR3 spans 14 amino acids. CDR3 sequence (DNA): TGTGCCAGCTCTTCAGGGTCTGGCGGTTTCGAAGCTTTCTTT. This sequence encodes CASSSGSGGFEAFF.

The chain combines TRBV5-1 with TRBJ2-2; the D gene is possibly TRBD1 (6 bases). The CDR3 sequence is 17 residues long. From germline, CDR1 is SGHRS and CDR2 YFSETQ. V lost 0 bases and J 4 bases, leaving 16 bases between the germline ends. The CDR3 loop is CASSLEPTGTRTGELFF. In nucleotides, the CDR3 is TGCGCCAGCAGCTTGGAGCCCACAGGGACGCGCACCGGGGAGCTGTTTTTT.

This clone was seen only a few times. The V gene is TRBV7-2, the J gene TRBJ2-1; 7 nucleotides align to TRBD1. V lost 3 bases, J lost 6 bases, and 8 bases stayed unmatched. CDR1 is SGHTA, CDR2 FQGNSA, per germline. The CDR3 consists of 15 residues. The chain's CDR3 is CASSFGDRLVNEQFF. CDR3 DNA: TGTGCCAGCAGCTTCGGGGACAGACTCGTCAATGAGCAGTTCTTC.

The chain couples TRBV9 to TRBJ1-5; 9 bases agree with TRBD1. CDR3 length: 14 amino acids. Germline lookup yields CDR1 SGDLS and CDR2 YYNGEE. V lost 4 bases to trimming and J lost 5 bases; unmatched junction nucleotides: 4. CDR3 nucleotide sequence: TGTGCCAGCAGCAAGAGGACAGGGGATCAGCCCCAGCATTTT. This encodes CASSKRTGDQPQHF.

The chain couples TRBV4-1 to TRBJ1-4; 9 positions match TRBD1. The CDR3 is made up of 16 amino acids. The trim removed 0 bases at V and 8 bases at J, leaving 7 bases unmatched. Germline V CDR1 and CDR2: MGHRA, YSYEKL. As DNA, the CDR3 is TGCGCCAGCAGCCAAGATATGGACAGGGGAGGGGAAAAACTGTTTTTT. Amino acid sequence: CASSQDMDRGGEKLFF.

The J gene is TRBJ1-6, the V gene TRBV30, with TRBD1 as a possible D gene (6 bases). CDR1 is GTSNPN, CDR2 SVGIG, per germline (reference sequence). V was cut by 2 bases and J by 6 bases, with 14 bases left in between. This CDR3 has 15 amino acids. CDR3 residues: CAWSTTPQGNSPLHF. CDR3 sequence (DNA): TGTGCCTGGAGTACCACCCCACAGGGTAATTCACCCCTCCACTTT.

The chain joins TRBV10-3 to TRBJ1-4; no clear D gene. The CDR3 contains 17 residues. V gave up 1 base and J gave up 4 bases, with 16 bases separating them. Per the germline V gene, CDR1 is ENHRY and CDR2 is SYGVKD. The CDR3 sequence: CAISEFGRAEGNEKLFF. Here the CDR3 DNA reads TGTGCCATCAGTGAGTTCGGACGGGCCGAGGGTAATGAAAAACTGTTTTTT.

V is TRBV5-4 and J is TRBJ1-2, with D maybe TRBD1 (6 bases). V dropped 4 bases and J dropped 1 base, with 14 bases sitting between them. Germline CDR1 and CDR2: SGHNT and YYREEE (reference sequence). The CDR3 sequence is 15 residues long. CDR3: CASSRGAGFNYGYTF. CDR3 DNA: TGTGCCAGCAGCCGGGGGGCAGGCTTTAACTATGGCTACACCTTC.

This chain connects TRBV2 to TRBJ2-5, with TRBD1 matching 7 bases. TRBJ2-7 matches the DNA end more closely, so the J call is doubtful. Germline CDR1 and CDR2: SNHLY and FYNNEI. The CDR3 sequence is 15 residues long. The CDR3 loop is CASNTRDRPSYEQYF. The CDR3 region has the DNA TGTGCCAGCAATACCCGGGACAGACCATCCTACGAGCAGTACTTC.

J is TRBJ1-1 and V is TRBV16; D is perhaps TRBD1 (5 bases). V shed 2 bases and J shed 5 bases, with 15 bases lying between them. The germline CDR1 and CDR2 sequences are KGHSY and FQNENV. The CDR3 totals 15 residues. The CDR3 bases are TGTGCCAGCAGCCAACGTTGGGGGGAGGAGACTGAAGCTTTCTTT. Amino acids: CASSQRWGEETEAFF.

This chain uses TRBV7-6 with TRBJ2-1; TRBD1 matches at 7 bases. Germline loops: CDR1 SGHVS, CDR2 FNYEAQ. V lost 5 bases and J lost 2; bases outside the gene matches: 3. There are 14 residues in the CDR3. The CDR3: CASSHGQAYNEQFF. The DNA for the CDR3 is TGTGCCAGCAGCCACGGACAGGCCTACAATGAGCAGTTCTTC.

The rearrangement uses TRBV28 and TRBJ1-4; perhaps TRBD1 as D (5 bases). The germline V gene encodes CDR1 MDHEN and CDR2 SYDVKM. V lost 2 bases, J lost 13 bases, and 11 bases lay in between. CDR3 length: 12 amino acids. The CDR3 nucleotides are TGTGCCAGCAGTTTAAGGCGGACAATACTGTTTTTT. This translates into CASSLRRTILFF.

CDR3 DNA sequence: TGTGCCAGTAGTATACTGACAGGGAATCAGCCCCAGCATTTT. Translating gives CASSILTGNQPQHF. The V gene is TRBV19, the J gene TRBJ1-5; 7 nucleotides line up with TRBD1. The CDR3 is 14 amino acids. From germline, CDR1 is LNHDA and CDR2 SQIVND (reference sequence). V lost 2 bases, J lost 4 bases, and 2 bases stayed unmatched.

This chain links TRBV27 with TRBJ2-1, with 7 bases fitting TRBD2. This CDR3 is built from 13 residues. Germline CDR1 is MNHEY and CDR2 is SMNVEV (reference sequence). V trimming: 4 bases; J trimming: 12 bases; junction bases outside the gene matches: 9. The CDR3 nucleotides are TGTGCCAGCAGTTCCGGACTAGACAGCTGGCAGTTCTTC. As protein: CASSSGLDSWQFF.

This chain joins TRBV5-5 and TRBJ2-1; D uncertain. Germline assignment: CDR1 SGHKS and CDR2 YYEKEE (reference sequence). CDR3 length: 14 residues. The V end was cut by 4 bases, the J end by 8 bases, with 16 bases between. The CDR3 sequence is CASSPRLRVYEQFF. In DNA, the CDR3 is TGTGCCAGCAGCCCTCGACTCCGCGTCTATGAGCAGTTCTTC.